These T cell receptor beta chains were read from a single sample in a study of shared clonotypes between healthy human individuals. Profiling relied on immunoSEQ multiplex PCR, and the TCRdb table lists in-frame clones only, not all of them. The sample carries about 2.1 million clones, 85% to 95% recorded once. Sequencing used naive CD8+ T cells from PBMCs. All receptors come from a man aged 18-30 years in good health. Some clones in this sample may be carry-over from other donors' samples. CDR3s include the opening cysteine and the closing phenylalanine or tryptophan. Fields, in order: J gene, D gene, V gene, clone size, CDR3 length, CDR3 DNA, CDR3 protein. The D gene is left open where the match is weak. Size is omitted from some rows. Given values are once, few, many or a class for expanded clones.

>TRBJ2-7|-|TRBV7-6|-|15
TGTGCCAGCAGCTCCTCCGGGACGCCTAACTACGAGCAGTACTTC
CASSSSGTPNYEQYF
>TRBJ2-1|TRBD2|TRBV28|once|19
TGTGCCAGCAGTCTTACTAGCGGGCCGTGGGCGAGCTCCTACAATGAGCAGTTCTTC
CASSLTSGPWASSYNEQFF
>TRBJ1-2|-|TRBV5-6|-|13
TGTGCCAGCAGCTCGTCGGTTATCTATGGCTACACCTTC
CASSSSVIYGYTF
>TRBJ2-1|-|TRBV5-4|-|14
TGTGCCAGCAGCTTTTTCAGGGGTGACAATGAGCAGTTCTTC
CASSFFRGDNEQFF
>TRBJ2-7|TRBD2|TRBV5-4|-|16
TGTGCCAGCAGCGCAGAAGCGGGGGAACTCTCCTACGAGCAGTACTTC
CASSAEAGELSYEQYF
>TRBJ2-1|-|TRBV27|-|15
TGTGCCAGCAGTCCCGCGACTAGAGGTGGAGTTGAGCAGTTCTTC
CASSPATRGGVEQFF
>TRBJ2-7|-|TRBV4-1|-|12
TGCGCCAGCAGCCAGACCGCCTACGAGCAGTACTTC
CASSQTAYEQYF
>TRBJ2-1|-|TRBV11-2|-|12
TGTGCCAGCAGCTCCATGAAAGCTGAGCAGTTCTTC
CASSSMKAEQFF
>TRBJ2-7|-|TRBV27|-|14
TGTGCCAGCAGTTTCTCCGGGGCCGGCTACGAGCAGTACTTC
CASSFSGAGYEQYF
>TRBJ2-3|-|TRBV19|-|14
TGTGCCAGTAGTGAGGGACACTGGACAGATACGCAGTATTTT
CASSEGHWTDTQYF
>TRBJ1-2|TRBD1|TRBV7-8|-|14
TGTGCCAGCAGCCCGGGGACAGGGGGCTTTGGCTACACCTTC
CASSPGTGGFGYTF
>TRBJ2-7|TRBD1|TRBV7-9|-|14
TGTGCCAGCAGCCGTTCCGGGACAGGGTACGAGCAGTACTTC
CASSRSGTGYEQYF
>TRBJ2-1|-|TRBV5-8|-|11
TGTGCCAGCAGCCTCAGCAATGAGCAGTTCTTC
CASSLSNEQFF
>TRBJ2-7|-|TRBV19|-|15
TGTGCCAGTAGTATACGGGGGAGGGCAGGGGACGAGCAGTACTTC
CASSIRGRAGDEQYF
>TRBJ2-7|-|TRBV7-8|-|11
TGTGCCAGCAGCTCGACGGTGGAGCAGTACTTC
CASSSTVEQYF
>TRBJ2-7|TRBD1|TRBV28|-|16
TGTGCCAGCAGTTTTAGGGCTGGACAGGCCACCTACGAGCAGTACTTC
CASSFRAGQATYEQYF
>TRBJ2-7|-|TRBV14|-|12
TGTGCCAGCAGCCAAGAGGTAGGCGAGCAGTACTTC
CASSQEVGEQYF
>TRBJ2-1|-|TRBV27|-|16
TGTGCCAGCAGCCCTAGCACCGGGGAGATCCACAATGAGCAGTTCTTC
CASSPSTGEIHNEQFF
>TRBJ2-7|-|TRBV27|-|14
TGTGCCAGCAGTTTATCGTTTCCCGGCTACGAGCAGTACTTC
CASSLSFPGYEQYF
>TRBJ1-2|TRBD1|TRBV5-1|-|16
TGCGCCAGCCGAACTACCATGGACAGGGGATACTATGGCTACACCTTC
CASRTTMDRGYYGYTF
>TRBJ2-7|-|TRBV27|-|13
TGTGCCAGCACTGGGACACACCGCTACGAGCAGTACTTC
CASTGTHRYEQYF
>TRBJ2-1|-|TRBV19|once|13
TGTGCCAGTAGTATTGGCCCCTACAATGAGCAGTTCTTC
CASSIGPYNEQFF
>TRBJ2-1|TRBD1|TRBV27|-|15
TGTGCCAGCAGACCCGGGACAGGGGGTTTCTATGAGCAGTTCTTC
CASRPGTGGFYEQFF
>TRBJ1-2|-|TRBV11-2|-|17
TGTGCCAGCAGTTTTTCCAAAGGGGTAGGGCGGGCCTATGGCTACACCTTC
CASSFSKGVGRAYGYTF
>TRBJ2-1|-|TRBV7-8|-|13
TGTGCCAGCAGCTTAGGGCTACCAAATGAGCAGTTCTTC
CASSLGLPNEQFF
>TRBJ2-1|TRBD1|TRBV6-6|-|14
TGTGCCAGCAGTTACTTGGGACAGAGAAATGAGCAGTTCTTC
CASSYLGQRNEQFF
>TRBJ2-5|-|TRBV9|-|15
TGTGCCAGCAGCGGAACCTGGACAGTTCAAGAGACCCAGTACTTC
CASSGTWTVQETQYF
>TRBJ1-2|-|TRBV19|-|14
TGTGCCAGTCGGGGCCTGGCAGACAACTATGGCTACACCTTC
CASRGLADNYGYTF
>TRBJ1-2|TRBD1|TRBV5-4|-|15
TGTGCCAGCAGCCGGACAGGGGGCGCGCCCTATGGCTACACCTTC
CASSRTGGAPYGYTF
>TRBJ1-2|-|TRBV18|-|18
TGTGCCAGCTCACCTAACACACTGAGGACAGACCGAGGCTATGGCTACACCTTC
CASSPNTLRTDRGYGYTF
>TRBJ1-1|TRBD1|TRBV19|-|13
TGTGCCAGTAGTGTACAGGGGCACACTGAAGCTTTCTTT
CASSVQGHTEAFF
>TRBJ2-1|TRBD2|TRBV9|-|16
TGTGCCAGCAGCCTAGCGGGGTGGAGCTCCTACAATGAGCAGTTCTTC
CASSLAGWSSYNEQFF
>TRBJ2-7|TRBD2|TRBV5-8|once|15
TGTGCCAGCAGCTTGCGACTAGCGAGAGCCTACGAGCAGTACTTC
CASSLRLARAYEQYF
>TRBJ2-1|-|TRBV4-2|once|14
TGTGCCAGCAGCCAAGGCTGGCTTAACAATGAGCAGTTCTTC
CASSQGWLNNEQFF
>TRBJ2-7|-|TRBV29-1|-|14
TGCAGCGTTGAACGGGACACACCGAGACACGAGCAGTACTTC
CSVERDTPRHEQYF